The 4 T cell receptor beta chains in this list originate from one sample, sequenced in a study of T-cell memory formation after mild COVID-19. TCRdb reprocessed the 5' RACE reads via MiXCR and lists one record per CDR3 protein. The data contain 250,000 to 300,000 distinct CDR3 sequences, approximately 7.6% of them seen just once; the ten biggest clones take up 22%. Input material: PBMCs or a T cell subset sorted from them (not recorded which). The receptors here all came from a man younger than 35 who had mild COVID-19 (a few samples of this study predate the infection). Cell type and time point are not known.

This clonotype was picked up a small number of times. This chain links TRBV7-3 with TRBJ2-3; D gene ambiguous. The CDR3 has 17 amino acids. Germline V CDR1 and CDR2: SGHTA, FQGTGA. Trimming removed 0 bases from V and 2 bases from J, with 15 bases in between. The DNA for the CDR3 is TGTGCCAGCAGCTTAACTTCGCGAGTCTCCATCACAGATACGCAGTATTTT. This gives the protein CASSLTSRVSITDTQYF. Using reference TRBV7-3 and TRBJ2-3 for the parts outside the CDR3, the full variable domain is GAGVSQTPSNKVTEKGKYVELRCDPISGHTALYWYRQSLGQGPEFLIYFQGTGAADDSGLPNDRFFAVRPEGSVSTLKIQRTERGDSAVYLCASSLTSRVSITDTQYFGPGTRLTVL.

J is TRBJ2-2 and V is TRBV27; the match to TRBD2 covers 14 bases. Unmatched junction bases numbered 1, after V lost 3 bases and J lost 1 base. Germline V lookup: CDR1 MNHEY, CDR2 SMNVEV (reference sequence). The CDR3 consists of 17 residues. The CDR3 sequence is CASSLGTSGGNTGELFF. In DNA form, the CDR3 reads TGTGCCAGCAGTTTGGGGACTAGCGGGGGGAACACCGGGGAGCTGTTTTTT.

This clonotype was recorded many times. The V call is TRBV14, the J call TRBJ2-2; 8 bases are shared with TRBD1. Germline V gene lookup returns CDR1 SGHDN and CDR2 FVKESK. The trim removed 6 bases at V and 0 bases at J, leaving 6 bases unmatched. The CDR3 extends over 16 amino acids. The CDR3 nucleotides read TGTGCCAGCAGAGGGACAGGCACTTCGAACACCGGGGAGCTGTTTTTT. Its protein is CASRGTGTSNTGELFF.

The table lists this clonotype with many counts. The V gene is TRBV19, the J gene TRBJ1-1, with a weak D call TRBD1 (5 bases). Trimming shortened V by 6 bases and J by 0 bases, and 11 bases separated the two germline ends. Per the germline V gene, CDR1 is LNHDA and CDR2 is SQIVND (reference sequence). The CDR3 loop spans 14 amino acids. This CDR3 is CASSTDRLNTEAFF. For the CDR3, the DNA is TGTGCCAGTAGCACCGACAGACTGAACACTGAAGCTTTCTTT.